This T cell receptor beta chain appears in the sequencing data of a study of T cells in localized non-small cell lung cancer. Assay used: immunoSEQ multiplex PCR; TCRdb lists only in-frame clones, some missing. In the table there are 130,000 or so clones, approximately 88% of which are singletons. General study points: Uninvolved neighboring lung showed the greatest T cell clonality, exceeding tumor.

A remark on this clone: The antigen is not known.

Here the sequenced sample was peripheral blood, taken before any cancer treatment. This TCR came from a female donor aged 60 or older with stage I lung adenocarcinoma.

The CDR3 reads CASGRDRTYEQYF. CDR3 nucleotides: TGTGCCAGCGGCCGGGACAGGACCTACGAGCAGTACTTC. V is TRBV2 and J is TRBJ2-7, with 8 positions matching TRBD1. The CDR3 spans 13 residues. Germline V CDR1 and CDR2: SNHLY, FYNNEI. Trimming removed 8 bases from V and 2 bases from J; junction bases left unmatched: 5.